This T cell receptor (beta chain) originates from a study of blood T cell repertoires in COVID-19. Study-wide background: The samples span acute and convalescent COVID-19 from the United States, Italy and Spain.

The assay was immunoSEQ multiplex PCR, and TCRdb's table has in-frame clones only and misses some. The profile covers 350,000 to 450,000 clones, with approximately 90% appearing a single time and 0.7% to 0.95% taken by the ten largest. All exposed participants met a person with COVID-19 within 2 weeks before entering the study. Between the trimmed V and J ends, which lost 2 bases and 0 bases, there was a span of 8 bases. The CDR3 is made up of 14 amino acids. Germline V gives CDR1 SNHLY, CDR2 FYNNEI. The clonotype comes from a woman in her 40s who had been exposed to COVID-19. Specimen: PBMCs or T cells enriched from blood (not recorded which). This chain uses TRBV2 with TRBJ2-7; D ambiguous. CDR3 in amino acids: CASSESNLSYEQYF. The CDR3 nucleotides are TGTGCCAGCAGTGAAAGCAACCTCTCCTACGAGCAGTACTTC. The whole variable domain, remainder taken from reference TRBV2 and TRBJ2-7, is EPEVTQTPSHQVTQMGQEVILRCVPISNHLYFYWYRQILGQKVEFLVSFYNNEISEKSEIFDDQFSVERPDGSNFTLKIRSTKLEDSAMYFCASSESNLSYEQYFGPGTRLTVT.